This entry features one T cell receptor beta chain sequence. Its antigen is not known. The ends were cut back, 3 bases at V and 0 bases at J, with 9 bases in the middle. The CDR3 is 15 amino acids. CDR1 SEHNR and CDR2 FQNEAQ come from the germline V gene (reference sequence). The record originates from a study of human T cells and chemical hapten exposure. Study in general: Weekly scalp doses of diphenylcyclopropenone were given to patients during the approximately 25-week study. Patch tests containing 0.01% DPC, applied to the upper back, were read at 6 days. Study-wide results and limits: Because they had alopecia, donors may respond immunologically unlike healthy people.

The time point is: patch test 1, 2 weeks after DPC sensitization. Treatment indicated: therapeutic diphenylcyclopropenone sensitization with weekly scalp DPC. TCRdb processed the RACE reads anew with MiXCR; each CDR3 protein has one entry. There are under 85,000 distinct CDR3 sequences in the sample; under 13% occur only once, and around 1.5% lies in the top ten. Sample: whole blood, taken in connection with sensitization to the hapten diphenylcyclopropenone (DPC). The receptor comes from a woman aged 50 to 60 with alopecia areata. Some clones in this sample may be carry-over from other donors' samples. This chain joins TRBV7-9 and TRBJ2-4; D perhaps matches TRBD1 (6 bases). This CDR3 is CASSFLQGAKNIQYF. The CDR3 DNA is TGTGCCAGCAGCTTCTTACAGGGAGCCAAAAACATTCAGTACTTC.